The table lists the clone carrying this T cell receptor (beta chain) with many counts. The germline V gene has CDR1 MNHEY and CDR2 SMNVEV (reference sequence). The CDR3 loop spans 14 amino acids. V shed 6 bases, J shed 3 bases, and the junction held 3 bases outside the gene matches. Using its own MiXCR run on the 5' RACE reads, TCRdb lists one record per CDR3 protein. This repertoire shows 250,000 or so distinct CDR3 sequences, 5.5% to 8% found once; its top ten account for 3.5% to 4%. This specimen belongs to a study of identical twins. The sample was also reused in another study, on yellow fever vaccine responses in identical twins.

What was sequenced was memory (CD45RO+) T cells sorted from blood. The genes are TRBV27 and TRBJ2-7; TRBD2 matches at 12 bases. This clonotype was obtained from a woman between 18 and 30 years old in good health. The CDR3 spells CASRTSGRVYEQYF. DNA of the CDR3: TGTGCCAGCAGGACTAGCGGGAGAGTCTACGAGCAGTACTTC.